The clone carrying this T cell receptor (beta chain) was seen a single time. The antigen remains undetermined. This sample was included in a study of Tregs in tolerant kidney transplant recipients. General study findings and limits: The most relevant donor-specific Treg TCRbeta repertoire apparently came from expansion with activated donor B cells. This study did not directly address biological reproducibility.

Sequenced by immunoSEQ multiplex PCR; TCRdb stores in-frame clones only, minus some. The repertoire consists of some 90,000 clones, with approximately 94% occurring once and the leading ten covering approximately 4.8%. Germline CDR1 and CDR2: SGHAT and FQNNGV. Trimming took off 1 base at V and 3 bases at J, with 13 bases between the two ends. The CDR3 sequence is 15 residues long. The sample consisted of CD8+ T cells from blood. This TCR came from a human donor in good health. V gene TRBV11-2 combines with J gene TRBJ2-7; a weak D match, TRBD1 (5 bases). CDR3 amino acids: CASSLAFSQGYEQYF. The CDR3 DNA is TGTGCCAGCAGCTTAGCGTTTAGTCAGGGCTACGAGCAGTACTTC.